This T cell receptor (beta chain) derives from a study of T cell responses to AZD1222 COVID-19 vaccine. Across the whole study: Pooled samples include second doses given at about 4 or 12 weeks. Overall study findings and caveats: With two AZD1222 doses given, Spike-specific TCR breadth and depth both rose. Seropositivity was recorded at baseline in only a handful of AZD1222 recipients. Researchers took repertoire samples only after the peak T cell response had come.

V shed 3 bases, J shed 4 bases, and the junction held 0 bases outside the gene matches. In germline, CDR1 is LNHDA, CDR2 SQIVND (reference sequence). The CDR3 length is 13 residues. Here immunoSEQ multiplex PCR was the method, and the copy in TCRdb shows in-frame clones only, minus some. The data hold approximately 100,000 clones, with roughly 87% observed a single time. With respect to this clone: Its antigen is still unknown.

This chain joins TRBV19 and TRBJ1-2, with 9 bases fitting TRBD1. This clonotype was sampled from an adult in good health. The material was peripheral blood, obtained on day 0 of AZD1222 vaccination. The CDR3 DNA reads TGTGCCAGTAGTATGGACAGGGGCTATGGCTACACCTTC. This codes for CASSMDRGYGYTF.